The 30 T cell receptor beta chains reported below all come from one sample, sequenced in a study of long-term antiretroviral therapy in people with HIV. Sequencing used immunoSEQ v3.0 at survey level. Repertoires were generated with immunoSEQ multiplex PCR, while TCRdb's copy carries only in-frame clones and drops some. The top ten clones hold 7.9% of a sample with around 33,000 clones, under 90% of them seen once. This specimen was unsorted PBMCs, taken 0.4 years before starting antiretroviral therapy. The receptors originated from a man aged 18 to 30 with HIV.

The chain uses TRBV7-2 and TRBJ1-6; D is undetermined. Between the trimmed V and J ends, which lost 4 bases and 6 bases, there was a span of 10 bases. The CDR3 has 14 amino acids. CDR1 and CDR2 from the germline V gene are SGHTA and FQGNSA. The CDR3, as DNA: TGTGCCAGCAGCTCAAGGGCTTTTAATTCACCCCTCCACTTT. This codes for CASSSRAFNSPLHF.

This rearrangement joins TRBV14 to TRBJ2-4; 8 bases are shared with TRBD1. With V trimmed by 6 bases and J by 0 bases, 7 bases remained unmatched. The CDR3 spans 16 residues. Germline-derived CDR1 and CDR2 are SGHDN and FVKESK. The CDR3 bases are TGTGCCAGCAGTCCAGGGGGCCTCCTAGCCAAAAACATTCAGTACTTC. Its translation is CASSPGGLLAKNIQYF.

DNA of the CDR3: TGTGCCAGCAGCTTGGGAGCTAACTATGGCTACACCTTC. This encodes CASSLGANYGYTF. The rearrangement uses TRBV7-9 and TRBJ1-2; D is unclear. Germline V gene data show CDR1 as SEHNR and CDR2 as FQNEAQ (reference sequence). V lost 3 bases, J lost 0 bases, and 5 bases lay in between. The CDR3 contains 13 residues.

The rearrangement links TRBV9 to TRBJ2-3, with TRBD1 as a possible D gene (6 bases). This CDR3 region has 15 residues. CDR1 and CDR2 (germline): SGDLS, YYNGEE. The V gene lost 0 bases and the J gene lost 5 bases, with 13 bases spanning the gap. DNA of the CDR3: TGTGCCAGCAGCGTAGGACAGGACGAAGGAGATACGCAGTATTTT. Translated, it gives CASSVGQDEGDTQYF.

This rearrangement joins TRBV27 to TRBJ1-2; tentative D call: TRBD1 (5 bases). With 6 bases removed from V and 2 bases from J, the gap between germline ends came to 16 bases. This CDR3 has 15 amino acids. Germline values: CDR1 MNHEY, CDR2 SMNVEV (reference sequence). The CDR3 spells CASSLDRQGNYGYTF. For the CDR3, the DNA is TGTGCCAGCAGCCTGGATCGGCAGGGAAACTATGGCTACACCTTC.

The V call is TRBV5-1, the J call TRBJ2-7, with D maybe TRBD1 (5 bases). V was pared by 0 bases and J by 1 base, with 11 bases between. The CDR3 loop spans 15 amino acids. Germline-derived CDR1 and CDR2 are SGHRS and YFSETQ. Written as DNA, the CDR3 is TGCGCCAGCAGCTTGGTATGGCAGGGTTCCTACGAGCAGTACTTC. Protein sequence: CASSLVWQGSYEQYF. Filled out from reference TRBV5-1 and TRBJ2-7, the complete variable domain reads KAGVTQTPRYLIKTRGQQVTLSCSPISGHRSVSWYQQTPGQGLQFLFEYFSETQRNKGNFPGRFSGRQFSNSRSEMNVSTLELGDSALYLCASSLVWQGSYEQYFGPGTRLTVT.

The chain carries TRBV5-1 and TRBJ2-7; the D gene is possibly TRBD2 (6 bases). The CDR3 loop spans 13 amino acids. Germline assignment: CDR1 SGHRS and CDR2 YFSETQ. V dropped 3 bases and J dropped 4 bases, with 11 bases sitting between them. CDR3 in DNA: TGCGCCAGCAGCTCAGGTGGGGGGTACGAGCAGTACTTC. Its protein is CASSSGGGYEQYF.

This sequence joins TRBV18 and TRBJ2-7, with D perhaps TRBD2 (6 bases). This CDR3 comprises 14 residues. CDR1 is KGHSH and CDR2 is LQKENI in the germline V gene. Deletions cut 3 bases from V and 6 bases from J, with 15 bases between. CDR3 nucleotide sequence: TGTGCCAGCTCACCGGAGGGGATTAGAACCGAGCAGTACTTC. This codes for CASSPEGIRTEQYF.

Comment on this clone: The missing conserved phenylalanine or tryptophan at the end of this CDR3 makes a read error likely. It is unclear where the CDR3 begins or ends on the DNA, so no DNA is shown, and the CDR3 is as TCRdb lists it. The chain joins TRBV9 to TRBJ1-1; TRBD1 is the table's D call and was not checked against the DNA. The CDR3 is 10 amino acids in total, end residues counted. In germline, CDR1 is SGDLS, CDR2 YYNGEE. CDR3 residues: CASSAPTGTQ.

The J gene is TRBJ1-3, the V gene TRBV4-3; TRBD1 might be the D (5 bases). The CDR3 loop spans 17 amino acids. The V gene's germline CDR1 is LGHNA and CDR2 YSLEER. The V gene lost 0 bases and the J gene lost 1 base, with 13 bases spanning the gap. CDR3 amino acids: CASSQDFGGFSGNTIYF. The CDR3 DNA is TGCGCCAGCAGCCAAGATTTTGGGGGGTTTTCTGGAAACACCATATATTTT.

A single count supports this clone. The chain is built from TRBV19 and TRBJ1-1, with D perhaps matching TRBD1 (5 bases). The CDR3 is 16 amino acids. Between the trimmed V and J ends, which lost 6 bases and 5 bases, there was a span of 22 bases. Germline CDR1 reads LNHDA; CDR2 reads SQIVND (reference sequence). CDR3 sequence (DNA): TGTGCCAGTAGGATACGGGGCTACGAGGGCCTAACTGAAGCTTTCTTT. Translating gives CASRIRGYEGLTEAFF.

The chain carries TRBV5-1 and TRBJ2-7, with 10 bases that match TRBD1. Trimming cost V 5 bases and J 2 bases; bases outside gene matches: 7. The CDR3 loop spans 15 amino acids. Per germline, CDR1 SGHRS and CDR2 YFSETQ. The CDR3 DNA reads as TGCGCCAGCAGATCCTGGGACAGGGGACCCTACGAGCAGTACTTC. It codes for CASRSWDRGPYEQYF.

The rearrangement links TRBV5-5 to TRBJ2-7, with D possibly TRBD2 on 5 matching bases. There are 15 residues in the CDR3. Per the germline V gene, CDR1 is SGHKS and CDR2 is YYEKEE (reference sequence). The V end was cut by 3 bases, the J end by 2 bases, with 15 bases between. The CDR3 nucleotides read TGTGCCAGCAGCTCGGAGCCCGGGATCCCCTACGAGCAGTACTTC. Its protein is CASSSEPGIPYEQYF. The whole variable domain, filled in from reference TRBV5-5 and TRBJ2-7, reads DAGVTQSPTHLIKTRGQQVTLRCSPISGHKSVSWYQQVLGQGPQFIFQYYEKEERGRGNFPDRFSARQFPNYSSELNVNALLLGDSALYLCASSSEPGIPYEQYFGPGTRLTVT.

The chain links TRBV14 to TRBJ2-2; D unclear. The germline CDR1 and CDR2 sequences are SGHDN and FVKESK. The length of the CDR3 is 15 residues. Deletions cut 4 bases from V and 0 bases from J, with 9 bases between. CDR3 in amino acids: CASSPRRPNTGELFF. CDR3 coding DNA: TGTGCCAGCAGCCCGCGGCGGCCGAACACCGGGGAGCTGTTTTTT.

V is TRBV6-5 and J is TRBJ1-1; no clear D gene. Trimming shortened V by 5 bases and J by 7 bases, and 11 bases separated the two germline ends. Germline V gene sequence: CDR1 MNHEY, CDR2 SVGAGI. The CDR3 is 12 amino acids. In DNA form, the CDR3 reads TGTGCCAGCAGTGGTTCCGGCCTTGAAGCTTTCTTT. Translated, it gives CASSGSGLEAFF.

This clone was recorded a few times. The V and J genes are TRBV11-2 and TRBJ1-2; D gene unclear. CDR3 length: 14 residues. Trimming pared 2 bases from V and 8 bases from J, leaving 15 bases between. Germline V gives CDR1 SGHAT, CDR2 FQNNGV. CDR3 sequence: CASSLPEASDGYTF. CDR3 nucleotides: TGTGCCAGCAGCTTACCCGAGGCTTCTGACGGCTACACCTTC. The variable domain in full, completed from reference TRBV11-2 and TRBJ1-2, reads EAGVAQSPRYKIIEKRQSVAFWCNPISGHATLYWYQQILGQGPKLLIQFQNNGVVDDSQLPKDRFSAERLKGVDSTLKIQPAKLEDSAVYLCASSLPEASDGYTFGSGTRLTVV.

The chain links TRBV19 to TRBJ1-5; 9 bases match TRBD1. The CDR3 consists of 15 residues. With 4 bases clipped from V and 2 bases from J, the junction kept 3 bases outside the gene matches. Germline V CDR1 and CDR2: LNHDA, SQIVND (reference sequence). CDR3 sequence: CASSTQGAGNQPQHF. Here the CDR3 DNA reads TGTGCCAGTAGTACACAGGGGGCCGGCAATCAGCCCCAGCATTTT. The variable domain in full, completed from reference TRBV19 and TRBJ1-5, reads DGGITQSPKYLFRKEGQNVTLSCEQNLNHDAMYWYRQDPGQGLRLIYYSQIVNDFQKGDIAEGYSVSREKKESFPLTVTSAQKNPTAFYLCASSTQGAGNQPQHFGDGTRLSIL.

This clone was counted a single time. This chain joins TRBV5-1 and TRBJ1-3, with D uncertain. Trimming shortened V by 1 base and J by 0 bases, and 14 bases separated the two germline ends. This CDR3 spans 17 amino acids. Germline V gene lookup returns CDR1 SGHRS and CDR2 YFSETQ. The CDR3 reads CASSLFGETYSGNTIYF. As DNA, the CDR3 is TGCGCCAGCAGCTTGTTCGGGGAAACCTACTCTGGAAACACCATATATTTT. Drawing the rest from reference TRBV5-1 and TRBJ1-3, the complete variable domain is KAGVTQTPRYLIKTRGQQVTLSCSPISGHRSVSWYQQTPGQGLQFLFEYFSETQRNKGNFPGRFSGRQFSNSRSEMNVSTLELGDSALYLCASSLFGETYSGNTIYFGEGSWLTVV.

The J gene is TRBJ2-5, the V gene TRBV2, with 7 positions matching TRBD2. The CDR3 is 14 amino acids. Germline lookup yields CDR1 SNHLY and CDR2 FYNNEI. V was clipped by 0 bases and J by 2 bases; unmatched bases: 0. CDR3 sequence: CASSEAGGQETQYF. In DNA, the CDR3 is TGTGCCAGCAGTGAAGCGGGGGGGCAAGAGACCCAGTACTTC.

The chain couples TRBV29-1 to TRBJ1-3; TRBD1 agrees at 7 bases. This CDR3 is built from 14 residues. V lost 5 bases, J lost 3 bases, and 7 bases stayed unmatched. Germline V gene sequence: CDR1 SQVTM, CDR2 ANQGSEA. The CDR3 protein is CSVQRQGGGNTIYF. The CDR3 DNA follows: TGCAGCGTTCAACGACAGGGAGGTGGAAACACCATATATTTT.

The genes are TRBV28 and TRBJ1-1; D remains ambiguous. V gave up 7 bases and J gave up 0 bases, with 15 bases separating them. The CDR3 sequence is 15 residues long. The V gene's germline CDR1 is MDHEN and CDR2 SYDVKM. CDR3 bases: TGTGCCAGCATGGCTATGGGCAGCCTGAACACTGAAGCTTTCTTT. Translated, it gives CASMAMGSLNTEAFF.

The rearrangement uses TRBV7-3 and TRBJ2-1; D gene unclear. V gave up 5 bases and J gave up 7 bases, with 15 bases separating them. Germline V gene data show CDR1 as SGHTA and CDR2 as FQGTGA. The CDR3 contains 14 residues. CDR3 sequence: CASSPYRVRNEQFF. As DNA, the CDR3 is TGTGCCAGCAGCCCCTACCGGGTAAGGAATGAGCAGTTCTTC.

V gene TRBV6-1 combines with J gene TRBJ1-2, with D unclear. V was clipped by 6 bases and J by 5 bases, with 7 bases between them. The CDR3 sequence is 11 residues long. Germline CDR1 reads MNHNS; CDR2 reads SASEGT. CDR3 region: CASRVRYGYTF. The CDR3 region has the DNA TGTGCCAGCAGGGTGAGGTATGGCTACACCTTC.

The J gene is TRBJ2-5, the V gene TRBV28, with 8 bases that match TRBD2. Germline lookup yields CDR1 MDHEN and CDR2 SYDVKM. After removal of 5 bases from V and 4 bases from J, the junction contained 9 bases not matched to a gene. The CDR3 spans 15 residues. This chain's CDR3 is CASSGGSAGAETQYF. The CDR3 DNA follows: TGTGCCAGCAGTGGTGGGTCAGCGGGAGCAGAGACCCAGTACTTC.

This chain links TRBV4-3 with TRBJ1-3; tentative D call: TRBD1 (5 bases). V was shortened by 4 bases and J by 2 bases, with 9 bases between the two germline ends. CDR3 length equals 14 residues. CDR1 is LGHNA and CDR2 is YSLEER in the germline V gene. CDR3 sequence reads: CASSPRGTGNTIYF. The CDR3 region has the DNA TGCGCCAGCAGCCCCCGGGGCACTGGAAACACCATATATTTT.

The sample holds one count of this clone. The chain links TRBV7-9 to TRBJ2-1; D may be TRBD2 (6 bases). The V end lost 6 bases, the J end lost 9 bases, and 21 bases lay between the germline ends. CDR1 is SEHNR, CDR2 FQNEAQ, per germline (reference sequence). There are 15 residues in the CDR3. The DNA of the CDR3 is TGTGCCAGCAGTCCCAGGAGGGCAAGTGGGCGTGAGCAGTTCTTC. The encoded protein is CASSPRRASGREQFF.

The chain carries TRBV7-8 and TRBJ2-1; TRBD2 matches 8 bases. The CDR3 totals 17 residues. Germline CDR1 is SGHVS and CDR2 is FQNEAQ. V shed 5 bases, J shed 3 bases, and the junction held 12 bases outside the gene matches. The CDR3 loop reads CASSVWWGRGDYNEQFF. The CDR3 bases are TGTGCCAGCAGCGTATGGTGGGGGCGGGGGGACTACAATGAGCAGTTCTTC.

The V and J genes are TRBV7-9 and TRBJ1-4, with D hard to call. Germline CDR1 SEHNR, CDR2 FQNEAQ (reference sequence). The ends were cut back, 5 bases at V and 7 bases at J, with 14 bases in the middle. The CDR3 extends over 14 amino acids. The DNA of the CDR3 is TGTGCCAGCAGCATCCCCCAAGAGAGTGAAAAACTGTTTTTT. This codes for CASSIPQESEKLFF.

V is TRBV18 and J is TRBJ2-7; D perhaps matches TRBD2 (6 bases). With 0 bases removed from V and 1 base from J, the gap between germline ends came to 13 bases. There are 16 residues in the CDR3. The germline CDR1 and CDR2 sequences are KGHSH and LQKENI. The CDR3 DNA is TGTGCCAGCTCACCACCGGGGGGAGACTGGTCCTACGAGCAGTACTTC. It specifies CASSPPGGDWSYEQYF.

The V call is TRBV4-1, the J call TRBJ2-1; 11 bases agree with TRBD2. The germline CDR1 and CDR2 sequences are MGHRA and YSYEKL. The CDR3 has 14 residues. V shed 8 bases and J 2 bases; nucleotides not matched to a gene: 2. The CDR3 nucleotides read TGCGCCAGCGGGACTAGCGGAACCTACAATGAGCAGTTCTTC. Translation: CASGTSGTYNEQFF.